This T cell receptor (beta chain) was found in a study of T cell responses to AZD1222 COVID-19 vaccine. Study outcomes and limitations: Mostly white British, mostly female donors; authors suggested clonal diversity may be underestimated. Nearly half of unique spike-specific TCRs reportedly avoided B.1.351 and B.1.1.7 mutated regions.

V lost 3 bases and J 8 bases, leaving 13 bases between the germline ends. The germline gives CDR1 KGHSH, CDR2 LQKENI. The CDR3 covers 14 residues. This clone is medium-sized within its sample. Its antigen is as yet unknown. Using immunoSEQ multiplex PCR, the repertoire was profiled, and TCRdb retains in-frame clones only, with some absent. The sample records approximately 120,000 clones, around 89% being singletons. V is TRBV18 and J is TRBJ1-4; no definite D call. The TCR sequence derives from an adult who received the AZD1222 COVID-19 vaccine. The sequencing here drew on peripheral blood, taken 28 days after the second AZD1222 dose. As DNA, the CDR3 is TGTGCCAGCTCACCTGCAGTTCTCCAGGAAAAACTGTTTTTT. Amino acid sequence: CASSPAVLQEKLFF.